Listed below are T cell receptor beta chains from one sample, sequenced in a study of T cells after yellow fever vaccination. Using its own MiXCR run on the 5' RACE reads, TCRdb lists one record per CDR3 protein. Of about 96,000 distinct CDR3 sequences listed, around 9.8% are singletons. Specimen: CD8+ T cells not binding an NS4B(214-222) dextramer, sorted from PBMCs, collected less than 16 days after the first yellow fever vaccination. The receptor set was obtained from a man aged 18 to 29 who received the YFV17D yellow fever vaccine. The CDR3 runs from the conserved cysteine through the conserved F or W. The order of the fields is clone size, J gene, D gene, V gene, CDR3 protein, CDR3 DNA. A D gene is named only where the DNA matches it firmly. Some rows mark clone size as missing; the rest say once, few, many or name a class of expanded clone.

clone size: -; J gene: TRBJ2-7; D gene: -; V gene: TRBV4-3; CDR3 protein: CASSPSHSYEQYF; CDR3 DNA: TGCGCCAGCAGCCCCTCACACTCCTACGAGCAGTACTTC
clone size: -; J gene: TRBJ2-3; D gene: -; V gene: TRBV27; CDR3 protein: CASRSPARGTDTQYF; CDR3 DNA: TGTGCCAGCCGCTCCCCGGCGAGGGGGACAGATACGCAGTATTTT
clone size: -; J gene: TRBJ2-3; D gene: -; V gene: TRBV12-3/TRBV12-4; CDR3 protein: CASSWTPEADTQYF; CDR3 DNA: TGTGCCAGCAGCTGGACCCCCGAGGCAGATACGCAGTATTTT
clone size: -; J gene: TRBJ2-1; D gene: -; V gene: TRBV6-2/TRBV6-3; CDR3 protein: CASSLAHKPSYNEQFF; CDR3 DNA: TGTGCCAGCAGTTTGGCTCACAAACCCTCCTACAATGAGCAGTTCTTC
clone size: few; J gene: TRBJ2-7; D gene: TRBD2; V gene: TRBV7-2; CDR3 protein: CASSLAYRGGPYEQYF; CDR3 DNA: TGTGCCAGCAGCTTAGCATACCGGGGGGGCCCCTACGAGCAGTACTTC
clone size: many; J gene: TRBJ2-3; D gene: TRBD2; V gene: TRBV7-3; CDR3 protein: CASSPTRGGGDTQYF; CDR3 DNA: TGTGCCAGCAGCCCCACCCGGGGGGGCGGGGATACGCAGTATTTT
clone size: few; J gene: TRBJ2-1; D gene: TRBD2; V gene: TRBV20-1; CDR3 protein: CSAREPGLAVSYNEQFF; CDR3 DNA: TGCAGTGCTAGAGAGCCGGGACTAGCGGTTTCCTACAATGAGCAGTTCTTC
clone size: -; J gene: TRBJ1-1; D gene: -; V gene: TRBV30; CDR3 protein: CAWRFGRTEAFF; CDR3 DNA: TGTGCCTGGAGGTTCGGACGCACTGAAGCTTTCTTT
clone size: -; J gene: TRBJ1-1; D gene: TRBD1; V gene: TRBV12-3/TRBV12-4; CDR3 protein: CASSAPGQGANTEAFF; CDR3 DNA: TGTGCCAGCAGTGCCCCGGGACAGGGGGCGAACACTGAAGCTTTCTTT
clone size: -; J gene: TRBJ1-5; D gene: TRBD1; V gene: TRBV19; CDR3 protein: CASSMTGGPNQPQHF; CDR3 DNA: TGTGCCAGTAGTATGACAGGGGGGCCAAATCAGCCCCAGCATTTT
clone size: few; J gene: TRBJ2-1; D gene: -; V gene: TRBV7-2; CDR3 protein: CASSSGPSYNEQFF; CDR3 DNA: TGTGCCAGCAGCTCGGGGCCTAGTTACAATGAGCAGTTCTTC
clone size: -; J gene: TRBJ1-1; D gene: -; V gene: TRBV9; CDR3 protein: CASSGGGGTEAFF; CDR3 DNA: TGTGCCAGCAGCGGGGGGGGAGGCACTGAAGCTTTCTTT
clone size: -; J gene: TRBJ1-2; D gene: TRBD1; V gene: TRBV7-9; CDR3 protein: CASSGVLDRGHGYTF; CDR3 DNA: TGTGCCAGCAGTGGGGTTTTGGACAGGGGCCATGGCTACACCTTC
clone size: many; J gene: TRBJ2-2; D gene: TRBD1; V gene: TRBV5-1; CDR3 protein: CASSLNQGANYGELFF; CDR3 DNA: TGCGCCAGCAGCTTGAACCAGGGGGCAAATTACGGGGAGCTGTTTTTT
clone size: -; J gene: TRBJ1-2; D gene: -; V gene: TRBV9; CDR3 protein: CASSVAQGDYGYTF; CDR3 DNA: TGTGCCAGCAGCGTAGCGCAGGGAGACTATGGCTACACCTTC
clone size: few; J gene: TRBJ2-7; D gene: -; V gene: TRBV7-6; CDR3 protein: CASSARDDEQYF; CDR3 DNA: TGTGCCAGCAGCGCCAGGGACGACGAGCAGTACTTC
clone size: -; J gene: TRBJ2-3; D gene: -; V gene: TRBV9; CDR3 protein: CASSVPRTVEGVDTQYF; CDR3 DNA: TGTGCCAGCAGCGTCCCAAGGACAGTAGAGGGGGTAGATACGCAGTATTTT
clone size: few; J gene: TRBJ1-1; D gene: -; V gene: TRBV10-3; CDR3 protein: CAISEGYGINEAFF; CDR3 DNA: TGTGCCATCAGTGAAGGTTATGGGATAAATGAAGCTTTCTTT
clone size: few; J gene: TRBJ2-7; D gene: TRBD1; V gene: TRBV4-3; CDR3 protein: CASSQEQGGLEQYF; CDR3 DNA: TGCGCCAGCAGCCAAGAACAGGGGGGCCTCGAGCAGTACTTC
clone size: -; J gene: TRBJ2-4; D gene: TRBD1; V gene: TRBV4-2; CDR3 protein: CASSPLKDRIKNIQYF; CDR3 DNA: TGTGCCAGCAGCCCCCTGAAGGACAGGATAAAAAACATTCAGTACTTC
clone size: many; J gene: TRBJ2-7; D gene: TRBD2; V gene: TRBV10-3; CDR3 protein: CAIRVSGTSGSYEQYF; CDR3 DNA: TGTGCCATCAGGGTCTCCGGGACTAGCGGGAGTTACGAGCAGTACTTC
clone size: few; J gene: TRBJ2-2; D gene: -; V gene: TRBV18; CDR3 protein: CASSTDSFGTGELFF; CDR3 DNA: TGTGCCAGCTCAACCGACAGTTTTGGCACCGGGGAGCTGTTTTTT
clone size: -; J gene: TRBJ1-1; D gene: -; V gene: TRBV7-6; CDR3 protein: CASSLVKDEAFF; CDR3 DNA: TGTGCCAGCAGCTTAGTTAAAGATGAAGCTTTCTTT
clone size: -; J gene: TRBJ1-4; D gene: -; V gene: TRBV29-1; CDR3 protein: CTTQTREANEKLFF; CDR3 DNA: TGCACCACCCAAACCAGAGAAGCTAATGAAAAACTGTTTTTT
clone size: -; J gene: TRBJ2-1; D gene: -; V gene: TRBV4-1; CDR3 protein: CASSQDNEQFF; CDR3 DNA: TGCGCCAGCAGCCAAGATAATGAGCAGTTCTTC
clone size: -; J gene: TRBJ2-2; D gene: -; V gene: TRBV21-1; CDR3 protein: CASSKESGTIANTGELFF; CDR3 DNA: TGTGCCAGCAGCAAAGAATCAGGCACAATCGCGAACACCGGGGAGCTGTTTTTT
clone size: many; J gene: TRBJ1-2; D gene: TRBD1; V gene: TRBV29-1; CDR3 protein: CSAYLDRGRNGYTF; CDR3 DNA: TGCAGCGCGTATCTAGACAGGGGAAGAAATGGCTACACCTTC
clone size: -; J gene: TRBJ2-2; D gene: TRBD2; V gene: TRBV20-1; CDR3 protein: CSARALRSGVFSTGELFF; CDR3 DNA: TGCAGTGCTAGAGCTTTACGGAGCGGGGTTTTTAGCACCGGGGAGCTGTTTTTT
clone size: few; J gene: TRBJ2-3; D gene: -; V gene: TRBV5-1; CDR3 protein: CASGLGGNPGDTQYF; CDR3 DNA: TGCGCCAGCGGATTGGGGGGAAACCCGGGAGATACGCAGTATTTT
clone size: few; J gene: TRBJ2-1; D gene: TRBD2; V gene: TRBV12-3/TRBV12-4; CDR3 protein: CASSFRGLAGGGEQFF; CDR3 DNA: TGTGCCAGCAGTTTTCGAGGACTAGCGGGGGGGGGTGAGCAGTTCTTC
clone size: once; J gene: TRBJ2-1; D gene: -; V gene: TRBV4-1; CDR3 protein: CASSHGTDGSYYNEQFF; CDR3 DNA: TGCGCCAGCAGCCACGGTACGGACGGGTCATACTACAATGAGCAGTTCTTC
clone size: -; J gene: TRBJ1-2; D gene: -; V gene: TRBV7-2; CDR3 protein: CASTPPWGFHSGDYTF; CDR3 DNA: TGTGCCAGCACCCCTCCGTGGGGTTTCCATTCTGGTGACTACACCTTC
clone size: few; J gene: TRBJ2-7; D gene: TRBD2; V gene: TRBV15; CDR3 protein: CATSGLSGGPYEQYF; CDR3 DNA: TGTGCCACCAGCGGGCTTAGCGGGGGACCCTACGAGCAGTACTTC
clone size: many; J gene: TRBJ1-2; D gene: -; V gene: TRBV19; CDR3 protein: CASKGGGYTF; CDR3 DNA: TGTGCCAGTAAGGGAGGTGGCTACACCTTC
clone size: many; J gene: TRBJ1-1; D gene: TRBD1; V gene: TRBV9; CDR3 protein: CASSLTGVRTEAFF; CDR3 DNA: TGTGCCAGCAGCCTTACAGGGGTTCGCACTGAAGCTTTCTTT
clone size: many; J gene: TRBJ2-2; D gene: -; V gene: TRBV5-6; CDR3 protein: CASRRGKNTGELFF; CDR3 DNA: TGTGCGAGCAGGCGGGGAAAGAACACCGGGGAGCTGTTTTTT
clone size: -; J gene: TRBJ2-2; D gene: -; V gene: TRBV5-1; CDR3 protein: CASSLVLDGRATGELFF; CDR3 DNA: TGCGCCAGCAGCTTGGTCCTGGACGGGCGGGCCACCGGGGAGCTGTTTTTT
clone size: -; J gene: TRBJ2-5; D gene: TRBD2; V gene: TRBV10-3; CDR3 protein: CAISDLPSGGIEETQYF; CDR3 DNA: TGTGCCATCAGTGACTTACCTAGCGGGGGTATAGAAGAGACCCAGTACTTC
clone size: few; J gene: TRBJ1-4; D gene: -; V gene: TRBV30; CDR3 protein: CAWEEGSPEKLFF; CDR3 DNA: TGTGCCTGGGAGGAGGGGAGCCCTGAAAAACTGTTTTTT
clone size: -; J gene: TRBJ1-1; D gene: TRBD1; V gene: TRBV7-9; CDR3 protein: CASSQTGLNTEAFF; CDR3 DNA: TGTGCCAGCAGCCAGACAGGGCTGAACACTGAAGCTTTCTTT
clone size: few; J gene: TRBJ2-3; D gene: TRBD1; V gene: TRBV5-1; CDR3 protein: CASSLAGDRGTDTQYF; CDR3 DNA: TGCGCCAGCAGCTTGGCCGGGGACAGGGGCACAGATACGCAGTATTTT
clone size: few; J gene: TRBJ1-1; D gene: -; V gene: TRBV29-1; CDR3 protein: CSVEVGGMTEAFF; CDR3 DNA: TGCAGCGTTGAGGTAGGAGGTATGACTGAAGCTTTCTTT
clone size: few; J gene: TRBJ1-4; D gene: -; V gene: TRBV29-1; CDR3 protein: CSVGGATNEKLFF; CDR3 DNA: TGCAGCGTTGGGGGTGCAACTAATGAAAAACTGTTTTTT
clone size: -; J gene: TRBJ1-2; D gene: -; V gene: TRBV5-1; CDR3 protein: CASSSDLYGYTF; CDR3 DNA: TGCGCCAGCAGCTCGGACCTCTATGGCTACACCTTC
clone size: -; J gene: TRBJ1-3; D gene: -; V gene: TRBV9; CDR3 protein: CASSEGGRNTIYF; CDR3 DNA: TGTGCCAGCAGCGAAGGGGGACGAAACACCATATATTTT
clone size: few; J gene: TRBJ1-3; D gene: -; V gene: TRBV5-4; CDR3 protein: CASSLGPRGTGNTIYF; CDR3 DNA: TGTGCCAGCAGCTTGGGCCCACGGGGCACTGGAAACACCATATATTTT